Presented here are 14 T cell receptor beta chains from one specimen sequenced in a study of blood T cell repertoires in COVID-19. Clones were sequenced by immunoSEQ multiplex PCR, and TCRdb holds only the in-frame ones, with some missing. The sample carries about 11,000 clones, around 87% recorded once. Sequenced: peripheral blood. Source of these receptors: a human donor in a cohort sampled during active COVID-19.

This chain joins TRBV10-3 and TRBJ2-5, with D perhaps TRBD1 (6 bases). With 3 bases removed from V and 2 bases from J, the gap between germline ends came to 19 bases. The germline CDR1 and CDR2 sequences are ENHRY and SYGVKD. This CDR3 has 17 amino acids. The CDR3 loop is CAISDSSPGTSQETQYF. CDR3 coding DNA: TGTGCCATCAGTGATTCTTCCCCCGGGACAAGTCAAGAGACCCAGTACTTC.

The J gene is TRBJ2-5, the V gene TRBV7-8; 11 bases align to TRBD2. The CDR3 contains 15 residues. CDR1 and CDR2 from the germline V gene are SGHVS and FQNEAQ. The trim removed 1 base at V and 5 bases at J, leaving 3 bases unmatched. CDR3 DNA sequence: TGTGCCAGCAGCTTAGAGACTAGCGGGGTGGAGACCCAGTACTTC. Its translation is CASSLETSGVETQYF.

The CDR3 region is CASSATVPGSGYTF. The CDR3 bases are TGCGCCAGCAGCGCCACTGTCCCAGGTTCTGGCTACACCTTC. The chain links TRBV5-1 to TRBJ1-2; D is unresolved. The CDR3 totals 14 residues. V lost 4 bases, J lost 7 bases, and 17 bases lay in between. Germline V gene sequence: CDR1 SGHRS, CDR2 YFSETQ.

CDR3 region: CASSDEQGADTQYF. In DNA, the CDR3 is TGTGCCAGCAGTGACGAACAGGGGGCAGATACGCAGTATTTT. The chain carries TRBV6-4 and TRBJ2-3, with 8 bases that match TRBD1. V gave up 2 bases and J gave up 4 bases; unmatched junction bases: 2. From germline, CDR1 is MRHNA and CDR2 SNTAGT. This CDR3 has 14 amino acids.

This chain connects TRBV7-9 to TRBJ1-4, with D possibly being TRBD1 (6 bases). Trimming removed 6 bases at V and 7 bases at J, with 21 bases between. This CDR3 is built from 16 residues. In germline, CDR1 is SEHNR, CDR2 FQNEAQ (reference sequence). CDR3 coding DNA: TGTGCCAGCAGTACGCTCTCCGGGGGGCTTGGTGAAAAACTGTTTTTT. This gives the protein CASSTLSGGLGEKLFF. Filled out from reference TRBV7-9 and TRBJ1-4, the complete variable domain reads DTGVSQNPRHKITKRGQNVTFRCDPISEHNRLYWYRQTLGQGPEFLTYFQNEAQLEKSRLLSDRFSAERPKGSFSTLEIQRTEQGDSAMYLCASSTLSGGLGEKLFFGSGTQLSVL.

The V call is TRBV25-1, the J call TRBJ1-4; unclear D gene. The germline V gene has CDR1 MGHDK and CDR2 SYGVNS. Trimming left V 3 bases short and J 3 bases short, with 11 bases between. This CDR3 is built from 15 residues. CDR3 sequence (DNA): TGTGCCAGCAGTGACCGACCGACACCTAATGAAAAACTGTTTTTT. It translates to CASSDRPTPNEKLFF. Looking up the rest from reference TRBV25-1 and TRBJ1-4 gives the full variable domain: EADIYQTPRYLVIGTGKKITLECSQTMGHDKMYWYQQDPGMELHLIHYSYGVNSTEKGDLSSESTVSRIRTEHFPLTLESARPSHTSQYLCASSDRPTPNEKLFFGSGTQLSVL.

The CDR3: CAISVGQGGGYTF. CDR3 nucleotides: TGTGCCATCAGTGTGGGGCAGGGAGGCGGCTACACCTTC. This chain links TRBV10-3 with TRBJ1-2; D might be TRBD1 (5 bases). V dropped 4 bases and J dropped 8 bases, with 14 bases sitting between them. The CDR3 consists of 13 residues. CDR1 is ENHRY, CDR2 SYGVKD, per germline.

This chain links TRBV12-5 with TRBJ2-7; 8 nucleotides align to TRBD1. CDR3 length: 17 residues. Looked up from germline, CDR1 is LGHNT and CDR2 is FRNRAP. Trimming removed 0 bases from V and 1 base from J; junction bases left unmatched: 8. The CDR3 region has the DNA TGTGCTAGTGGTTTGGTGGTGGACAGGGTAGGATCCTACGAGCAGTACTTC. This encodes CASGLVVDRVGSYEQYF. The variable domain in full, with the rest retrieved from reference TRBV12-5 and TRBJ2-7, is DARVTQTPRHKVTEMGQEVTMRCQPILGHNTVFWYRQTMMQGLELLAYFRNRAPLDDSGMPKDRFSAEMPDATLATLKIQPSEPRDSAVYFCASGLVVDRVGSYEQYFGPGTRLTVT.

This clone appeared once. The V call is TRBV5-1, the J call TRBJ2-5; the D gene is possibly TRBD2 (7 bases). The length of the CDR3 is 16 residues. V gave up 3 bases and J gave up 5 bases, with 20 bases separating them. Germline V gene lookup returns CDR1 SGHRS and CDR2 YFSETQ. CDR3 coding DNA: TGCGCCAGCAGCTGGGGGACTCGCGGGGGCGGGGAGACCCAGTACTTC. It encodes CASSWGTRGGGETQYF.

This clone was seen just once. The V call is TRBV6-5, the J call TRBJ1-2; 7 bases line up with TRBD1. Germline CDR1 and CDR2: MNHEY and SVGAGI. J lost 2 bases, V lost 5 bases, and 2 bases had no gene match. CDR3 length equals 13 residues. CDR3 sequence reads: CASSPGQNYGYTF. CDR3 nucleotides: TGTGCCAGCAGTCCGGGACAGAACTATGGCTACACCTTC.

This clone was detected a few times. The V gene is TRBV6-6, the J gene TRBJ1-5, with 8 bases aligning to TRBD1. This CDR3 has 12 residues. Germline lookup yields CDR1 MNHNY and CDR2 SVGAGI (reference sequence). Trimming took 10 bases from V and 7 from J; bases not matched to a gene: 6. The CDR3 DNA is TGTGCCACCGGACAGGGCTGGCAGCCCCAGCATTTT. Amino acid sequence: CATGQGWQPQHF.

The chain is built from TRBV25-1 and TRBJ1-2; a possible D gene is TRBD1 (5 bases). V shed 3 bases and J shed 3 bases, with 17 bases lying between them. The CDR3 runs to 16 residues. Germline-derived CDR1 and CDR2 are MGHDK and SYGVNS. Here the CDR3 reads CASSEGPSGHDYGYTF. The DNA for the CDR3 is TGTGCCAGCAGTGAGGGCCCCTCAGGACACGACTATGGCTACACCTTC.

The rearrangement links TRBV2 to TRBJ2-7; TRBD2 is a possible D gene (5 bases). The germline V gene has CDR1 SNHLY and CDR2 FYNNEI. V lost 4 bases, J lost 4 bases, and 11 bases lay in between. This CDR3 region has 13 residues. The CDR3 DNA reads TGTGCCAGCAGTGCCGGGGTTCAATACGAGCAGTACTTC. As protein: CASSAGVQYEQYF.

CDR3 nucleotide sequence: TGTGCCAGCAGCGTTGCCCAGGACAGGGAAGCTTTCTTT. Residues: CASSVAQDREAFF. The V call is TRBV9, the J call TRBJ1-1; 7 nucleotides align to TRBD1. J gave up 8 bases and V 2 bases, and 6 bases lay outside the gene matches. From germline, CDR1 is SGDLS and CDR2 YYNGEE. CDR3 size: 13 residues.